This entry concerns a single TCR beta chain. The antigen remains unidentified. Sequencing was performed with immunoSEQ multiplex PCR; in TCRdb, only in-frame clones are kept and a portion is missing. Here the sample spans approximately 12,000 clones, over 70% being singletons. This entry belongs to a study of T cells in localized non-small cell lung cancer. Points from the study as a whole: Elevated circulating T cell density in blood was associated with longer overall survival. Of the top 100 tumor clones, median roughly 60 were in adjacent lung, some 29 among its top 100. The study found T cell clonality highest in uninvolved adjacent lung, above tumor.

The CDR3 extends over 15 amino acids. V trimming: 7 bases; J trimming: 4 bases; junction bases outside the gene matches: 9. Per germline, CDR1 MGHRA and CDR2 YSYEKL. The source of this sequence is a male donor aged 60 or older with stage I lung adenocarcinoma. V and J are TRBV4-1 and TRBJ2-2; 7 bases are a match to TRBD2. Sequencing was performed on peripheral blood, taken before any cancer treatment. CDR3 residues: CASNGLAASTGELFF. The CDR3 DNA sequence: TGCGCCAGCAACGGTCTAGCGGCCAGCACCGGGGAGCTGTTTTTT.